One sample yielded the 29 T cell receptor beta chains listed below, sequenced in a study of blood T cell repertoires in COVID-19. Clones were read by immunoSEQ multiplex PCR, and TCRdb kept only the in-frame ones, dropping some. The repertoire consists of about 220,000 clones, with more than 75% occurring once and the leading ten covering approximately 5%. The material sequenced was peripheral blood. The receptors shown here come from a woman in her 70s with COVID-19, enrolled during active disease.

The CDR3 coding sequence is TGTGCCAGCACGGGGGGGTCTATGAACACTGAAGCTTTCTTT. It is translated as CASTGGSMNTEAFF. This chain connects TRBV6-6 to TRBJ1-1, with D maybe TRBD1 (5 bases). The CDR3 is 14 residues long. The ends were cut back, 7 bases at V and 0 bases at J, with 12 bases in the middle. The germline V gene has CDR1 MNHNY and CDR2 SVGAGI (reference sequence).

This clone was seen only a few times. This sequence joins TRBV9 and TRBJ1-3; TRBD1 agrees at 7 bases. The CDR3 has 16 amino acids. With V trimmed by 0 bases and J by 0 bases, 3 bases remained unmatched. Looked up from germline, CDR1 is SGDLS and CDR2 is YYNGEE. DNA for the CDR3: TGTGCCAGCAGCGTAGGTTACAGGGGCTCTGGAAACACCATATATTTT. Its translation is CASSVGYRGSGNTIYF. Full variable domain (missing parts from reference TRBV9 and TRBJ1-3): DSGVTQTPKHLITATGQRVTLRCSPRSGDLSVYWYQQSLDQGLQFLIQYYNGEERAKGNILERFSAQQFPDLHSELNLSSLELGDSALYFCASSVGYRGSGNTIYFGEGSWLTVV.

This sequence joins TRBV30 and TRBJ1-6, with 7 positions matching TRBD1. CDR1 and CDR2 (germline): GTSNPN, SVGIG (reference sequence). The ends lost 3 bases at V and 0 bases at J; junction bases unmatched: 5. This CDR3 region has 16 residues. In nucleotides, the CDR3 is TGTGCCTGGAGGGGACAGAGCAGCTCCTATAATTCACCCCTCCACTTT. It yields the protein CAWRGQSSSYNSPLHF.

The rearrangement uses TRBV6-5 and TRBJ2-7, with D perhaps matching TRBD1 (5 bases). The V gene lost 8 bases and the J gene lost 4 bases, with 15 bases spanning the gap. CDR3 size: 13 residues. CDR1 and CDR2 (germline): MNHEY, SVGAGI. CDR3 sequence (DNA): TGTGCCAGCTCGCGGACAACGCAATACGAGCAGTACTTC. The encoded protein is CASSRTTQYEQYF.

V gene TRBV28 combines with J gene TRBJ1-1; D is undetermined. Trimming shortened V by 8 bases and J by 0 bases, and 7 bases separated the two germline ends. The CDR3 has 12 residues. From germline, CDR1 is MDHEN and CDR2 SYDVKM. CDR3: CASGGLNTEAFF. CDR3 bases: TGTGCCAGCGGCGGCTTGAACACTGAAGCTTTCTTT.

The gene calls are TRBV5-1 and TRBJ1-5; D unresolved. CDR3 length: 15 residues. Germline V gene lookup returns CDR1 SGHRS and CDR2 YFSETQ. V lost 0 bases to trimming and J lost 3 bases, with 10 bases between them. CDR3 nucleotide sequence: TGCGCCAGCAGCTTGGAGGGAGGGTTCAATCAGCCCCAGCATTTT. Amino acid sequence: CASSLEGGFNQPQHF.

The rearrangement joins TRBV12-3 or TRBV12-4 to TRBJ1-1; no clear D gene. The CDR3 consists of 11 residues. Between the trimmed V and J ends, which lost 7 bases and 0 bases, there was a span of 3 bases. The CDR3 sequence is CASTLNTEAFF. CDR3 nucleotides: TGTGCCAGCACATTGAACACTGAAGCTTTCTTT.

The CDR3 protein is CAASGLQDTEAFF. Written as DNA, the CDR3 is TGTGCCGCCAGCGGTCTCCAGGACACTGAAGCTTTCTTT. The chain employs TRBV10-3 and TRBJ1-1, with no clear D. V was cut by 11 bases and J by 3 bases, with 16 bases left in between. The CDR3 is made up of 13 amino acids. Germline-derived CDR1 and CDR2 are ENHRY and SYGVKD.

The rearrangement joins TRBV5-1 to TRBJ1-6; D ambiguous. CDR1 and CDR2 (germline): SGHRS, YFSETQ. The CDR3 has 15 residues. V was shortened by 0 bases and J by 0 bases, with 4 bases between the two germline ends. The CDR3 nucleotides are TGCGCCAGCAGCTTGGATAGCTCCTATAATTCACCCCTCCACTTT. Translating gives CASSLDSSYNSPLHF.

J is TRBJ2-7 and V is TRBV5-1, with TRBD2 matching over 13 bases. Germline loops: CDR1 SGHRS, CDR2 YFSETQ. Trimming cost V 0 bases and J 4 bases; bases outside gene matches: 4. The CDR3 loop spans 16 amino acids. CDR3 protein: CASSLAGTSGNYEQYF. CDR3 coding DNA: TGCGCCAGCAGCTTGGCCGGGACTAGCGGGAATTACGAGCAGTACTTC.

The gene calls are TRBV10-3 and TRBJ2-7; D might be TRBD2 (6 bases). Germline assignment: CDR1 ENHRY and CDR2 SYGVKD. This CDR3 spans 13 amino acids. V gave up 8 bases and J gave up 0 bases, with 11 bases separating them. The CDR3 sequence is CAIGTFRSYEQYF. In nucleotides, the CDR3 is TGTGCCATCGGGACTTTCCGCTCCTACGAGCAGTACTTC.

This chain uses TRBV7-3 with TRBJ2-1, with TRBD2 matching over 7 bases. Trimming cost V 2 bases and J 8 bases; bases outside gene matches: 3. Looked up from germline, CDR1 is SGHTA and CDR2 is FQGTGA. This CDR3 is 13 amino acids long. The DNA of the CDR3 is TGTGCCAGCAGCTTAGCGGGAGTAGATGAGCAGTTCTTC. Translated: CASSLAGVDEQFF.

The rearrangement uses TRBV7-6 and TRBJ2-7, with a tentative D call TRBD1 (7 bases). CDR3 length equals 15 residues. V was trimmed by 5 bases and J by 2 bases, leaving 16 bases between them. Per germline, CDR1 SGHVS and CDR2 FNYEAQ. This CDR3 is CASSLGAGQTYEQYF. The CDR3 region has the DNA TGTGCCAGCAGCCTGGGGGCGGGACAGACCTACGAGCAGTACTTC.

The chain couples TRBV24-1 to TRBJ2-1; 7 positions match TRBD2. The J segment lost 8 bases and the V segment lost 4 bases, leaving 10 bases of the junction unmatched. In germline, CDR1 is KGHDR, CDR2 SFDVKD. This CDR3 contains 15 residues. The DNA of the CDR3 is TGTGCCACCAGTGAAACCGGGACTACCCTCGATGAGCAGTTCTTC. The encoded protein is CATSETGTTLDEQFF.

The chain is built from TRBV7-2 and TRBJ1-6; no reliable D call. The V and J ends lost 1 base and 9 bases respectively, with 10 bases between them. The CDR3 loop spans 14 amino acids. CDR1 is SGHTA and CDR2 is FQGNSA in the germline V gene. The CDR3 region is CASSLVQWSSPLHF. The CDR3 bases are TGTGCCAGCAGCTTAGTTCAGTGGTCTTCACCCCTCCACTTT. Using reference TRBV7-2 and TRBJ1-6 for the parts outside the CDR3, the full variable domain is GAGVSQSPSNKVTEKGKDVELRCDPISGHTALYWYRQSLGQGLEFLIYFQGNSAPDKSGLPSDRFSAERTGGSVSTLTIQRTQQEDSAVYLCASSLVQWSSPLHFGNGTRLTVT.

The chain combines TRBV20-1 with TRBJ2-7; 9 bases agree with TRBD1. The ends lost 3 bases at V and 4 bases at J; junction bases unmatched: 4. The CDR3 has 13 amino acids. From germline, CDR1 is DFQATT and CDR2 SNEGSKA (reference sequence). DNA for the CDR3: TGCAGTGCTAGTACAGGGGGCCGGTACGAGCAGTACTTC. It is translated as CSASTGGRYEQYF.

V and J are TRBV28 and TRBJ2-1; 9 nucleotides agree with TRBD2. This CDR3 spans 15 amino acids. The V gene's germline CDR1 is MDHEN and CDR2 SYDVKM. The V gene end was trimmed by 3 bases and the J gene end by 9 bases; junction bases not matched to a gene: 9. The CDR3 is CASSFGLAGRGEQFF. In DNA, the CDR3 is TGTGCCAGCAGTTTCGGTCTAGCGGGAAGGGGTGAGCAGTTCTTC.

This chain uses TRBV9 with TRBJ2-3; 14 bases are shared with TRBD2. The germline CDR1 and CDR2 sequences are SGDLS and YYNGEE. V trimming: 2 bases; J trimming: 5 bases; junction bases outside the gene matches: 7. The CDR3 loop spans 17 amino acids. The chain's CDR3 is CASSVGTSGSAQDTQYF. The CDR3 nucleotides are TGTGCCAGCAGCGTGGGGACTAGCGGGAGTGCACAAGATACGCAGTATTTT.

This chain connects TRBV5-1 to TRBJ2-7; 12 bases align to TRBD2. Germline CDR1 reads SGHRS; CDR2 reads YFSETQ. V lost 2 bases, J lost 1 base, and 1 base stayed unmatched. The CDR3 is 15 residues long. CDR3 sequence reads: CASSFLAGGSYEQYF. DNA for the CDR3: TGCGCCAGCAGCTTCCTAGCGGGAGGGTCCTACGAGCAGTACTTC.

The chain is built from TRBV25-1 and TRBJ1-6, with a tentative D call TRBD1 (6 bases). Trimming shortened V by 1 base and J by 8 bases, and 15 bases separated the two germline ends. CDR1 and CDR2 from the germline V gene are MGHDK and SYGVNS. The CDR3 contains 16 residues. The CDR3 DNA sequence: TGTGCCAGCAGTGAATCGTCGGCGTCAGGGGATTCACCCCTCCACTTT. Translation gives CASSESSASGDSPLHF.

This chain links TRBV30 with TRBJ2-2, with 8 bases aligning to TRBD2. This CDR3 contains 16 residues. Germline loops: CDR1 GTSNPN, CDR2 SVGIG (reference sequence). J was trimmed by 1 base and V by 0 bases; bases with no gene match: 4. CDR3 in DNA: TGTGCCTGGAGTGTACCAACTAGCGGGAACACCGGGGAGCTGTTTTTT. Translation gives CAWSVPTSGNTGELFF.

In its sample, this clone was seen once. The V call is TRBV6-4, the J call TRBJ2-1, with 11 bases fitting TRBD2. The CDR3 sequence is 14 residues long. Germline CDR1 and CDR2: MRHNA and SNTAGT. With V trimmed by 4 bases and J by 6 bases, 2 bases remained unmatched. The CDR3 reads CASSVAGGANEQFF. The CDR3 DNA follows: TGTGCCAGCAGTGTAGCGGGAGGGGCCAATGAGCAGTTCTTC.

J is TRBJ1-4 and V is TRBV11-2, with unresolved D. V was trimmed by 4 bases and J by 7 bases, leaving 13 bases between them. The CDR3 covers 14 residues. Germline CDR1 reads SGHAT; CDR2 reads FQNNGV. The CDR3 reads CASSSLMTPEKLFF. The CDR3, as DNA: TGTGCCAGCAGCTCCTTAATGACTCCTGAAAAACTGTTTTTT.

About this clone: A read error may account for a junction end that differs from germline. J is TRBJ1-5 and V is TRBV11-1; D possibly corresponds to TRBD1 (6 bases). This CDR3 has 11 amino acids. Germline lookup yields CDR1 SGHAT and CDR2 FQDESV (reference sequence). CDR3 residues: CASSLGGQGFF. In nucleotides, the CDR3 is TGTGCCAGCAGCTTAGGGGGACAAGGTTTCTTT. Based on the CDR3 plus reference TRBV11-1 and TRBJ1-5, the full variable domain is EAEVAQSPRYKITEKSQAVAFWCDPISGHATLYWYRQILGQGPELLVQFQDESVVDDSQLPKDRFSAERLKGVDSTLKIQPAELGDSAMYLCASSLGGQGFFGDGTRLSIL.

The J gene is TRBJ1-2, the V gene TRBV18; TRBD1 aligns across 9 bases. CDR3 size: 14 residues. Germline CDR1 and CDR2: KGHSH and LQKENI. V was clipped by 4 bases and J by 4 bases; unmatched bases: 4. The CDR3 DNA is TGTGCCAGCTCACTCGGACAGGGGATCTATGGCTACACCTTC. This translates into CASSLGQGIYGYTF. Full variable domain (outside the CDR3, taken from reference TRBV18 and TRBJ1-2): NAGVMQNPRHLVRRRGQEARLRCSPMKGHSHVYWYRQLPEEGLKFMVYLQKENIIDESGMPKERFSAEFPKEGPSILRIQQVVRGDSAAYFCASSLGQGIYGYTFGSGTRLTVV.

The chain joins TRBV7-2 to TRBJ1-5, with a tentative D call TRBD1 (6 bases). The CDR3 consists of 15 residues. Germline assignment: CDR1 SGHTA and CDR2 FQGNSA. Trimming cost V 6 bases and J 3 bases, with 15 bases left between them. The CDR3 here is CASRGGGGPNQPQHF. The CDR3 DNA follows: TGTGCCAGCAGAGGCGGGGGGGGCCCCAATCAGCCCCAGCATTTT.

The chain uses TRBV2 and TRBJ1-5, with 7 bases fitting TRBD1. Per the germline V gene, CDR1 is SNHLY and CDR2 is FYNNEI. The CDR3 runs 13 residues. J lost 7 bases, V lost 6 bases, and 6 bases had no gene match. CDR3: CASRGQGGQPQHF. CDR3 nucleotide sequence: TGTGCCAGCAGGGGTCAGGGGGGACAGCCCCAGCATTTT. The full variable domain, in which reference TRBV2 and TRBJ1-5 provide the parts outside the CDR3, is EPEVTQTPSHQVTQMGQEVILRCVPISNHLYFYWYRQILGQKVEFLVSFYNNEISEKSEIFDDQFSVERPDGSNFTLKIRSTKLEDSAMYFCASRGQGGQPQHFGDGTRLSIL.

The V call is TRBV25-1, the J call TRBJ2-3; tentatively, D is TRBD2 (7 bases). V was cut by 0 bases and J by 2 bases, with 12 bases left in between. The CDR3 contains 16 residues. Germline CDR1 and CDR2: MGHDK and SYGVNS. The CDR3 DNA reads TGTGCCAGCAGTGAATATGGTGGGGGGGCCACAGATACGCAGTATTTT. Its translation: CASSEYGGGATDTQYF.

The chain is built from TRBV4-1 and TRBJ1-2; TRBD1 aligns across 12 bases. The CDR3 has 16 amino acids. Trimming took 4 bases from V and 4 from J; bases not matched to a gene: 7. In germline, CDR1 is MGHRA, CDR2 YSYEKL. CDR3 sequence reads: CASSRDRGHDSYGYTF. Written as DNA, the CDR3 is TGCGCCAGCAGCCGGGACAGGGGGCACGACAGCTATGGCTACACCTTC.